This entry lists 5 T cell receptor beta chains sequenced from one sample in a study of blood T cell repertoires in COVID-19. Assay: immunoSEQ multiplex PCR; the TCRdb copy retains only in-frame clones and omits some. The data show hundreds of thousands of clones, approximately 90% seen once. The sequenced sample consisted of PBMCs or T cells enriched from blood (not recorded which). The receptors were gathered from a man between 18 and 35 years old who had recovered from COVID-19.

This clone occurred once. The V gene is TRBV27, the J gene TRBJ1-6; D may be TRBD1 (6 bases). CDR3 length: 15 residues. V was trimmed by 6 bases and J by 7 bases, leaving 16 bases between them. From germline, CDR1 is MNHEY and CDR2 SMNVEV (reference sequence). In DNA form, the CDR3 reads TGTGCCAGCAGGGGGACACATTCGACCAATTCACCCCTCCACTTT. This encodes CASRGTHSTNSPLHF.

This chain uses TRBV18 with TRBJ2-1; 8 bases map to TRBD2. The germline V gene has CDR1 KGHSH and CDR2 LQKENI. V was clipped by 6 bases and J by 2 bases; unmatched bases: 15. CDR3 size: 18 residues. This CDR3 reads CASSPVFKREFAYNEQFF. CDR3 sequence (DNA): TGTGCCAGCTCGCCAGTGTTTAAGCGGGAGTTCGCCTACAATGAGCAGTTCTTC.

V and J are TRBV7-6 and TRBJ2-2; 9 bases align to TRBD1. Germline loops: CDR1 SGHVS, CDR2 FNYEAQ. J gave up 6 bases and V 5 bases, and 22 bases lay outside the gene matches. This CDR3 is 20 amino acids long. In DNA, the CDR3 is TGTGCCAGCAGCCAAGGGACAGGGAAAACGACTAGCAGGTTCTCCGGGGAGCTGTTTTTT. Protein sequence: CASSQGTGKTTSRFSGELFF.

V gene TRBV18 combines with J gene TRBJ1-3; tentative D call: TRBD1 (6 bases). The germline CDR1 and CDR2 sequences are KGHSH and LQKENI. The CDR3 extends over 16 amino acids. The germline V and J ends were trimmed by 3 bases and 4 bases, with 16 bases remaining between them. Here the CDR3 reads CASSPTPGTSGNTIYF. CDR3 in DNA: TGTGCCAGCTCACCGACCCCCGGGACATCAGGAAACACCATATATTTT.

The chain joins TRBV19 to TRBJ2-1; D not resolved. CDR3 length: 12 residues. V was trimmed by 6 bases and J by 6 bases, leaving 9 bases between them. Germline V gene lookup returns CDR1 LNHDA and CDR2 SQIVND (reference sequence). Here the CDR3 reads CASSPNINEQFF. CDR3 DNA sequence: TGTGCCAGTAGCCCCAACATCAATGAGCAGTTCTTC.